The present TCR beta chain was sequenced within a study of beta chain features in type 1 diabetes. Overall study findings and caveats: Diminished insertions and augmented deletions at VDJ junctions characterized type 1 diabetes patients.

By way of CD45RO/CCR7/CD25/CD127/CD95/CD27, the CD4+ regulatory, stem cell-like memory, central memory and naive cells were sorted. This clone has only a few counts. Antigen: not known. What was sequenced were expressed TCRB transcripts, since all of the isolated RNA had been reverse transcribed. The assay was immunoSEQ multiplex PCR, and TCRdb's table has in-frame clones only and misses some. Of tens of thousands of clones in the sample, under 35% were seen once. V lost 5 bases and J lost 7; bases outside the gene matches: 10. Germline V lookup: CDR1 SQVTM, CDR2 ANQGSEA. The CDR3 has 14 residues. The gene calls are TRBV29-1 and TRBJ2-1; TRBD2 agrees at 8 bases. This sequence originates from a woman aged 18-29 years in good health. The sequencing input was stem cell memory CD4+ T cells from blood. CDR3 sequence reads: CSVSAGGLNNEQFF. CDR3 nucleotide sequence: TGCAGCGTTAGCGCGGGAGGACTGAATAATGAGCAGTTCTTC.